Sequencing of this T cell receptor (beta chain) was carried out in a study of blood T cell repertoires in COVID-19. Background on the study: Cohort 3 recovery required two negative PCRs, clearance, or symptom resolution. Spain, Italy and the United States supplied samples that represented acute and convalescent COVID-19.

The CDR3 is 12 amino acids. The V and J ends lost 8 bases and 2 bases respectively, with 7 bases between them. In germline, CDR1 is MDHEN, CDR2 SYDVKM. Original methodology: Researchers report that nucleated cell counts were estimated from reference gene primer amplification. Method: immunoSEQ multiplex PCR; TCRdb's copy keeps in-frame clones and lacks some. The DNA gave D and trimming, while V, J and clone size come from that table. Altogether approximately 170,000 clones are present, roughly 85% being singletons, with the ten largest covering 19%. The rearrangement links TRBV28 to TRBJ2-1, with TRBD1 as a possible D gene (5 bases). The clonotype was recovered from a woman in her sixties or seventies in a cohort exposed to, infected with or recovered from COVID-19 (not recorded which). Sequenced input: PBMCs or T cells enriched from blood (not recorded which). The CDR3 sequence is CASQGTYNEQFF. CDR3 coding DNA: TGTGCCAGCCAGGGAACCTACAATGAGCAGTTCTTC.